This record covers a single T cell receptor beta chain. Other DNA sequences in the sample encode the same CDR3. This sample is drawn from a study of blood T cell repertoires in COVID-19. Study-wide context: Sites in the United States, Italy and Spain provided acute and convalescent COVID-19 samples. PBMCs, B-cell-depleted T cells, or T cells provided the cDNA or gDNA that made up the material.

The repertoire was sequenced with immunoSEQ multiplex PCR; TCRdb's copy has only in-frame clones and lacks some. Of 200,000 to 250,000 clones listed, approximately 80% were seen once; the top ten hold about 1.7%. Clinical history reported by participants formed the basis on which cohorts were assigned. Two negative PCRs, clearance, or symptom resolution characterized the recovered Cohort 3 donors. This CDR3 is 12 amino acids long. The V gene lost 7 bases and the J gene lost 4 bases, with 8 bases spanning the gap. The V gene's germline CDR1 is LNHDA and CDR2 SQIVND (reference sequence). What was sequenced was PBMCs or T cells enriched from blood (not recorded which). V is TRBV19 and J is TRBJ1-5; D gene ambiguous. The source of this sequence is a man aged 55 to 70 who had recovered from COVID-19. The CDR3 DNA reads as TGTGCCAGTAATAGCCGAAATCAGCCCCAGCATTTT. This sequence encodes CASNSRNQPQHF. The full variable domain, with the rest looked up from reference TRBV19 and TRBJ1-5, is DGGITQSPKYLFRKEGQNVTLSCEQNLNHDAMYWYRQDPGQGLRLIYYSQIVNDFQKGDIAEGYSVSREKKESFPLTVTSAQKNPTAFYLCASNSRNQPQHFGDGTRLSIL.